This T cell receptor beta chain was sequenced for a study of blood T cells in healthy people across ages. For the second PCR, which ran for about 6 to 11 cycles, a sample-barcoded 5' primer and a J-beta primer mix were used. TCRdb analysed the 5' RACE reads with MiXCR anew, one entry per CDR3 protein. The sample lists more than 800,000 distinct CDR3 sequences, 25% to 30% occurring once. The sequencing sample was made of blood. The receptor comes from an elderly woman in good health.

CDR3 loop: CASSEGPAETQYF. The CDR3 DNA is TGTGCCAGCAGTGAAGGGCCGGCGGAGACCCAGTACTTC. The rearrangement uses TRBV2 and TRBJ2-5, with no clear D. The CDR3 spans 13 residues. Germline values: CDR1 SNHLY, CDR2 FYNNEI. V shed 1 base and J shed 5 bases, with 8 bases lying between them.